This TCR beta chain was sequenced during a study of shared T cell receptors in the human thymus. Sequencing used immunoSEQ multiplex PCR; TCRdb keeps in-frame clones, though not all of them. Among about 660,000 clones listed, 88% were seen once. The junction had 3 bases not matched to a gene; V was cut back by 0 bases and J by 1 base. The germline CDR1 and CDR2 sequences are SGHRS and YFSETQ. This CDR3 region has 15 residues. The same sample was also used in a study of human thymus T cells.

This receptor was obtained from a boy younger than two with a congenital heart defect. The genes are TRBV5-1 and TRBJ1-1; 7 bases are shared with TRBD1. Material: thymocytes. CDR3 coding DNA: TGCGCCAGCAGCTTGGGACAGGGAAGGAACACTGAAGCTTTCTTT. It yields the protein CASSLGQGRNTEAFF.